A single sample is the source of the 31 T cell receptor beta chains below, sequenced in a study of T cells in Graves' hyperthyroidism and ophthalmopathy. RNA transcripts yielded amplified TCR beta CDR3 regions. In the first-round RT-PCR of the TCR CDR3, the HTBI primer set was used. TCRdb reprocessed the multiplex PCR reads via MiXCR and lists one record per CDR3 protein. The top ten clones hold around 3.5% of a sample with roughly 650,000 distinct CDR3 sequences, 15% to 20% of them seen once. Sequencing used blood. The receptor set was obtained from a woman aged 40 to 49 with Graves' ophthalmopathy.

A note on this clonotype: The CDR3 does not end in the conserved phenylalanine or tryptophan, so this is likely a read error. CDR3 sequence: CSATGGGSLPYEQYS. The DNA of the CDR3 is TGCAGTGCCACAGGGGGCGGGAGCCTTCCCTACGAGCAGTACTCC. This chain links TRBV20-1 with TRBJ2-7; 9 bases map to TRBD1. The J segment lost 2 bases and the V segment lost 6 bases, leaving 11 bases of the junction unmatched. The CDR3 spans 15 residues. The V gene's germline CDR1 is DFQATT and CDR2 SNEGSKA (reference sequence).

This clonotype was observed at least ten times. This chain joins TRBV2 and TRBJ2-2; D is unclear. The CDR3 runs 15 residues. V dropped 2 bases and J dropped 6 bases, with 13 bases sitting between them. Germline-derived CDR1 and CDR2 are SNHLY and FYNNEI. CDR3 bases: TGTGCCAGCAGTGAACTAGGTCCTGGGGCCGGGGAGCTGTTTTTT. Translated: CASSELGPGAGELFF.

Here the CDR3 DNA reads TGTGCCAGTAGTATTCGGCATACCACCGGGGAGCTGTTTTTT. It yields the protein CASSIRHTTGELFF. This chain uses TRBV19 with TRBJ2-2, with unresolved D. CDR1 is LNHDA, CDR2 SQIVND, per germline (reference sequence). V lost 3 bases and J lost 4, with 9 bases in between. The CDR3 consists of 14 residues.

This clonotype was detected many times. The rearrangement links TRBV28 to TRBJ2-7; possible D gene TRBD2, 5 bases. Trimming took off 5 bases at V and 1 base at J, with 15 bases between the two ends. The CDR3 has 15 residues. The V gene's germline CDR1 is MDHEN and CDR2 SYDVKM. This CDR3 is CASSPHGKYSYEQYF. Here the CDR3 DNA reads TGTGCCAGCAGTCCACACGGGAAGTATTCCTACGAGCAGTACTTC.

Details on this clonotype: The junction differs from germline at one of its ends, possibly a read error. The chain carries TRBV11-1 and TRBJ2-7, with TRBD2 matching 15 bases. This CDR3 has 18 residues. Germline V gene data show CDR1 as SGHAT and CDR2 as FQDESV (reference sequence). CDR3 sequence (DNA): TGTGTCAGCAGCACGACCGGGACTAGCGGGGGGTTCGCCTACGAGCAGTACTTC. Translating it yields CVSSTTGTSGGFAYEQYF.

This clonotype was observed at least ten times. The chain carries TRBV11-2 and TRBJ1-1; D remains ambiguous. The CDR3 contains 15 residues. V was cut by 6 bases and J by 1 base, with 15 bases left in between. Germline CDR1 reads SGHAT; CDR2 reads FQNNGV. In nucleotides, the CDR3 is TGTGCCAGCAGACGGCCAGGCGCCGGGAACACTGAAGCTTTCTTT. Protein sequence: CASRRPGAGNTEAFF.

Note on this clonotype: A read error may account for a junction end that differs from germline. The V and J genes are TRBV11-2 and TRBJ2-7; 10 bases map to TRBD2. This CDR3 has 16 amino acids. The V gene's germline CDR1 is SGHAT and CDR2 FQNNGV. The CDR3 coding sequence is TGTGCCAGCAGCCCCCTCCAGCGGGAGGGGACCTACAAGCAGTACTTC. This sequence encodes CASSPLQREGTYKQYF.

This clonotype came up many times. V gene TRBV27 combines with J gene TRBJ2-7; 7 positions agree with TRBD2. The V segment lost 2 bases and the J segment 6 bases; nucleotides outside the gene matches: 28. This CDR3 has 21 amino acids. The germline gives CDR1 MNHEY, CDR2 SMNVEV (reference sequence). The CDR3 nucleotides are TGTGCCAGCAGTTTAAGGGCGGTTTGGGCTAGCGGCACGGCGAGAGTGAGCGAGCAGTACTTC. The encoded protein is CASSLRAVWASGTARVSEQYF.

This clonotype was picked up a small number of times. The genes are TRBV6-1 and TRBJ2-2, with D maybe TRBD2 (6 bases). The CDR3 has 16 amino acids. CDR1 is MNHNS and CDR2 is SASEGT in the germline V gene. V was trimmed by 0 bases and J by 5 bases, leaving 13 bases between them. CDR3 nucleotide sequence: TGTGCCAGCAGTGAAGCGCTTGGAGGGGATACCGGGGAGCTGTTTTTT. It yields the protein CASSEALGGDTGELFF.

This clonotype was recorded at least ten times. V usage is TRBV2 and J usage is TRBJ2-7; 9 bases match TRBD1. The trim removed 1 base at V and 3 bases at J, leaving 1 base unmatched. Germline CDR1 is SNHLY and CDR2 is FYNNEI. The length of the CDR3 is 14 residues. This CDR3 is CASSEGTGVYEQYF. The DNA for the CDR3 is TGTGCCAGCAGTGAAGGGACAGGGGTCTACGAGCAGTACTTC.

Many counts were recorded for this clonotype. This chain joins TRBV3-1 and TRBJ2-5; 7 nucleotides line up with TRBD1. The length of the CDR3 is 14 residues. Germline values: CDR1 LGHDT, CDR2 YNNKEL (reference sequence). Losses at the gene ends were 3 bases for V and 1 base for J; bases not matched to a gene: 2. In DNA, the CDR3 is TGTGCCAGCAGCCACCGACAGGGCCAAGAGACCCAGTACTTC. Its protein product is CASSHRQGQETQYF.

The chain links TRBV5-1 to TRBJ2-3; 9 nucleotides line up with TRBD2. Trimming removed 2 bases from V and 4 bases from J; junction bases left unmatched: 5. The CDR3 loop spans 15 amino acids. Germline CDR1 SGHRS, CDR2 YFSETQ. The CDR3 spells CASSFAGGVADTQYF. CDR3 DNA sequence: TGCGCCAGCAGCTTTGCGGGAGGGGTGGCAGATACGCAGTATTTT.

The chain is built from TRBV5-1 and TRBJ2-1, with 7 bases identical to TRBD2. The trim removed 0 bases at V and 5 bases at J, leaving 5 bases unmatched. This CDR3 spans 15 amino acids. Germline assignment: CDR1 SGHRS and CDR2 YFSETQ. As DNA, the CDR3 is TGCGCCAGCAGCTTGGGTGGGGGGGGTAACAATGAGCAGTTCTTC. Translating it yields CASSLGGGGNNEQFF.

The table lists this clonotype with a few counts. The chain links TRBV9 to TRBJ2-5; 7 bases are shared with TRBD1. Trimming took 3 bases from V and 0 from J; bases not matched to a gene: 8. Germline CDR1 SGDLS, CDR2 YYNGEE. This CDR3 spans 16 amino acids. CDR3 region: CASSEGAGRDQETQYF. CDR3 bases: TGTGCCAGCAGCGAGGGGGCAGGGCGGGACCAAGAGACCCAGTACTTC.

This clonotype was detected many times. The chain joins TRBV27 to TRBJ2-1, with TRBD2 matching over 12 bases. Germline CDR1 and CDR2: MNHEY and SMNVEV (reference sequence). The CDR3 extends over 17 amino acids. V lost 4 bases to trimming and J lost 7 bases; unmatched junction nucleotides: 11. The CDR3 spells CASSSRLGLAGGNEQFF. The CDR3 coding sequence is TGTGCCAGCAGTTCCCGCCTGGGGCTAGCGGGGGGGAATGAGCAGTTCTTC.

This chain uses TRBV6-2 or TRBV6-3 with TRBJ2-7; weak D call: TRBD1 (6 bases). Trimming removed 5 bases from V and 2 bases from J, with 13 bases in between. The CDR3 consists of 14 residues. Germline CDR1 reads MNHEY; CDR2 reads SVGEGT. The CDR3 region is CASSGRDTTYEQYF. Written as DNA, the CDR3 is TGTGCCAGCAGTGGCCGGGACACAACCTACGAGCAGTACTTC.

This clonotype appeared many times. The chain couples TRBV15 to TRBJ2-7, with 8 positions matching TRBD1. CDR3 size: 16 residues. The V gene end was trimmed by 0 bases and the J gene end by 2 bases; junction bases not matched to a gene: 6. Looked up from germline, CDR1 is LNHNV and CDR2 is YYDKDF (reference sequence). The CDR3 coding sequence is TGTGCCACCAGCAGAGAGGGACAGGCTGGGACCTACGAGCAGTACTTC. Translated, it gives CATSREGQAGTYEQYF.

This chain links TRBV7-2 with TRBJ2-5, with D tentatively TRBD1 or TRBD2 (5 bases each). V was clipped by 1 base and J by 6 bases, with 24 bases between them. Germline CDR1 and CDR2: SGHTA and FQGNSA. The CDR3 sequence is 18 residues long. The CDR3 region is CASSLGSVSQGVRKTQYF. CDR3 sequence (DNA): TGTGCCAGCAGCTTAGGGAGCGTTAGCCAGGGAGTTCGGAAGACCCAGTACTTC.

This clonotype appeared a few times. The rearrangement uses TRBV6-2 or TRBV6-3 and TRBJ2-7; maybe TRBD1 (6 bases). The V and J ends lost 5 bases and 8 bases respectively, with 19 bases between them. The germline CDR1 and CDR2 sequences are MNHEY and SVGEGT. CDR3 length: 14 amino acids. The chain's CDR3 is CASSPTDSRNKQYF. The CDR3 DNA is TGTGCCAGCAGTCCAACGGACAGTCGAAACAAGCAGTACTTC.

This clonotype was observed a few times. V is TRBV6-2 or TRBV6-3 and J is TRBJ2-7; TRBD2 agrees at 9 bases. CDR1 is MNHEY, CDR2 SVGEGT, per germline. The CDR3 runs 15 residues. V shed 1 base and J 3 bases; nucleotides not matched to a gene: 4. CDR3 region: CASSYWSSGIYEQYF. CDR3 DNA sequence: TGTGCCAGCAGTTACTGGTCTAGCGGGATCTACGAGCAGTACTTC.

This chain joins TRBV12-3 or TRBV12-4 and TRBJ2-7; unclear D gene. V was cut by 6 bases and J by 6 bases, with 18 bases left in between. The CDR3 has 14 amino acids. In nucleotides, the CDR3 is TGTGCCAGCAGATTTGGGTTTAGGCCCTTCGAGCAGTACTTC. The encoded protein is CASRFGFRPFEQYF.

This clonotype has ten or more counts. The chain links TRBV2 to TRBJ1-1; D call uncertain. V was cut by 0 bases and J by 1 base, with 15 bases left in between. Looked up from germline, CDR1 is SNHLY and CDR2 is FYNNEI. The CDR3 spans 17 residues. Here the CDR3 reads CASSEALGRPSNTEAFF. For the CDR3, the DNA is TGTGCCAGCAGTGAAGCCCTCGGACGGCCATCGAACACTGAAGCTTTCTTT.

This clonotype was seen a handful of times. The rearrangement joins TRBV6-5 to TRBJ2-1, with D perhaps matching TRBD2 (5 bases). Trimming pared 0 bases from V and 9 bases from J, leaving 9 bases between. Germline values: CDR1 MNHEY, CDR2 SVGAGI. This CDR3 has 13 amino acids. Written as DNA, the CDR3 is TGTGCCAGCAGTTACTCGTCCAGCGGTGAGCAGTTCTTC. Translation gives CASSYSSSGEQFF.

This clonotype was seen repeatedly, ten times or more. The chain recombines TRBV20-1 with TRBJ2-5; 11 bases fit TRBD1. Germline V CDR1 and CDR2: DFQATT, SNEGSKA (reference sequence). J was trimmed by 5 bases and V by 3 bases; bases with no gene match: 2. There are 13 residues in the CDR3. CDR3 DNA sequence: TGCAGTGCTAGGGGGGACAGGGGGGAGACCCAGTACTTC. It translates to CSARGDRGETQYF.

This clonotype was observed a handful of times. This chain connects TRBV6-9 to TRBJ1-1; D perhaps matches TRBD1 (5 bases). Germline values: CDR1 MNHGY, CDR2 SVAAGI. The CDR3 has 15 amino acids. The V end lost 0 bases, the J end lost 0 bases, and 8 bases lay between the germline ends. The CDR3 here is CASSYSWGVNTEAFF. In nucleotides, the CDR3 is TGTGCCAGCAGTTATTCATGGGGGGTGAACACTGAAGCTTTCTTT.

The V and J genes are TRBV4-1 and TRBJ2-5; TRBD1 aligns across 7 bases. The V gene end was trimmed by 2 bases and the J gene end by 1 base; junction bases not matched to a gene: 10. This CDR3 is built from 17 residues. CDR1 and CDR2 from the germline V gene are MGHRA and YSYEKL. CDR3 sequence (DNA): TGCGCCAGCAGCCAATCTGGAGCAACAGGGGCCCAAGAGACCCAGTACTTC. Protein sequence: CASSQSGATGAQETQYF.

The chain recombines TRBV18 with TRBJ1-2; 8 bases line up with TRBD1. Germline loops: CDR1 KGHSH, CDR2 LQKENI. CDR3 size: 15 residues. Unmatched junction bases numbered 10, after V lost 3 bases and J lost 7 bases. The CDR3 here is CASSPAPTGERGYTF. CDR3 in DNA: TGTGCCAGCTCACCGGCGCCGACAGGGGAGCGTGGCTACACCTTC. The complete variable domain, with remaining parts taken from reference TRBV18 and TRBJ1-2, reads NAGVMQNPRHLVRRRGQEARLRCSPMKGHSHVYWYRQLPEEGLKFMVYLQKENIIDESGMPKERFSAEFPKEGPSILRIQQVVRGDSAAYFCASSPAPTGERGYTFGSGTRLTVV.

The chain recombines TRBV28 with TRBJ2-7; TRBD2 agrees at 7 bases. The trim removed 7 bases at V and 4 bases at J, leaving 13 bases unmatched. Germline V gene lookup returns CDR1 MDHEN and CDR2 SYDVKM. The CDR3 spans 15 residues. The CDR3 sequence: CASTSAGRLSYEQYF. For the CDR3, the DNA is TGTGCCAGCACATCAGCGGGACGGCTCAGTTACGAGCAGTACTTC.

This chain links TRBV5-5 with TRBJ2-7; no firm D call. The CDR3 covers 15 residues. V lost 3 bases to trimming and J lost 5 bases, with 18 bases between them. Per the germline V gene, CDR1 is SGHKS and CDR2 is YYEKEE (reference sequence). The CDR3 spells CASSWTWSGFNEQYF. CDR3 DNA: TGTGCCAGCAGCTGGACGTGGAGTGGGTTCAACGAGCAGTACTTC.

This clonotype was seen a handful of times. J is TRBJ1-3 and V is TRBV9; D perhaps matches TRBD1 (6 bases). This CDR3 is 14 amino acids long. The V end lost 6 bases, the J end lost 1 base, and 11 bases lay between the germline ends. The germline CDR1 and CDR2 sequences are SGDLS and YYNGEE. The DNA of the CDR3 is TGTGCCAGCACATACGGACAGTCTGGAAACACCATATATTTT. It is translated as CASTYGQSGNTIYF.

In its sample, this clonotype was seen many times. The chain has TRBV6-1 and TRBJ2-5; 7 bases agree with TRBD2. Germline CDR1 reads MNHNS; CDR2 reads SASEGT. V lost 6 bases, J lost 2 bases, and 6 bases stayed unmatched. The CDR3 has 14 amino acids. The CDR3 region is CASRPPGLQETQYF. CDR3 bases: TGTGCCAGCAGACCCCCGGGACTACAAGAGACCCAGTACTTC.